The 27 T cell receptor beta chains below come from one sample, sequenced in a study of T-cell reconstitution after alpha-beta-depleted transplantation in children. Preparation of the TCRbeta library used unique molecular identifiers. One entry per CDR3 protein results from TCRdb running MiXCR on the PCR reads. In the table there are some 590,000 distinct CDR3 sequences, 10% to 13% of which are singletons. Sample: PBMCs from the stem cell graft donor, taken from the stem cell graft. The source is a human donor who donated a stem cell graft to a child with acute myeloid leukemia.

Here the CDR3 reads CASSLGVAAQYF. The CDR3 DNA reads TGTGCCAGCAGCTTAGGGGTCGCGGCCCAGTACTTC. V gene TRBV7-9 combines with J gene TRBJ2-5; D gene ambiguous. This CDR3 is built from 12 residues. Deletions cut 1 base from V and 9 bases from J, with 9 bases between. From germline, CDR1 is SEHNR and CDR2 FQNEAQ (reference sequence).

This clonotype was recorded many times. V is TRBV7-2 and J is TRBJ2-7, with D uncertain. V lost 6 bases, J lost 2 bases, and 8 bases lay in between. The CDR3 sequence is 12 residues long. Germline lookup yields CDR1 SGHTA and CDR2 FQGNSA. CDR3 region: CASSFWTYEQYF. The CDR3, as DNA: TGTGCCAGCAGTTTTTGGACCTACGAGCAGTACTTC.

This clonotype was recorded many times. V usage is TRBV7-3 and J usage is TRBJ2-2; D uncertain. Germline V CDR1 and CDR2: SGHTA, FQGTGA. The V gene lost 2 bases and the J gene lost 6 bases, with 4 bases spanning the gap. This CDR3 is built from 12 residues. For the CDR3, the DNA is TGTGCCAGCAGCTTAGATCCCGGGGAGCTGTTTTTT. Its translation is CASSLDPGELFF.

This clonotype was detected a few times. CDR3 DNA: TGCAGCGTCCTCAGGGGGACAGGGGGCTCCGAGCAGTACTTC. As protein: CSVLRGTGGSEQYF. The chain links TRBV29-1 to TRBJ2-7; 12 positions agree with TRBD1. The germline V gene has CDR1 SQVTM and CDR2 ANQGSEA. With V trimmed by 6 bases and J by 6 bases, 9 bases remained unmatched. The CDR3 covers 14 residues.

This clonotype occurred many times. The chain combines TRBV6-2 or TRBV6-3 with TRBJ2-1; the D gene is possibly TRBD1 (5 bases). The CDR3 has 16 residues. The V and J ends lost 6 bases and 0 bases respectively, with 15 bases between them. In germline, CDR1 is MNHEY, CDR2 SVGEGT. CDR3 nucleotides: TGTGCCAGCAGATATGACAGAGGCAGCTCCTACAATGAGCAGTTCTTC. This translates into CASRYDRGSSYNEQFF.

This clonotype showed up many times. This sequence joins TRBV28 and TRBJ2-7; D call uncertain. V was pared by 6 bases and J by 2 bases, with 14 bases between. The germline gives CDR1 MDHEN, CDR2 SYDVKM. The CDR3 runs 14 residues. CDR3 residues: CASSPALPTYEQYF. As DNA, the CDR3 is TGTGCCAGCAGCCCAGCGTTACCCACCTACGAGCAGTACTTC. The whole variable domain, filled in from reference TRBV28 and TRBJ2-7, reads DVKVTQSSRYLVKRTGEKVFLECVQDMDHENMFWYRQDPGLGLRLIYFSYDVKMKEKGDIPEGYSVSREKKERFSLILESASTNQTSMYLCASSPALPTYEQYFGPGTRLTVT.

In its sample, this clonotype was seen many times. The CDR3 DNA reads TGCAGTGCACTGACTAGCGGGAGGGCCGGGGAGCTGTTTTTT. This codes for CSALTSGRAGELFF. This chain joins TRBV20-1 and TRBJ2-2; 14 bases map to TRBD2. The CDR3 extends over 14 amino acids. Trimming took 6 bases from V and 6 from J; bases not matched to a gene: 3. Germline CDR1 is DFQATT and CDR2 is SNEGSKA (reference sequence).

The rearrangement uses TRBV7-9 and TRBJ2-3, with 13 bases that match TRBD2. The CDR3 totals 15 residues. J was trimmed by 10 bases and V by 4 bases; bases with no gene match: 8. CDR1 and CDR2 from the germline V gene are SEHNR and FQNEAQ (reference sequence). Here the CDR3 reads CASSSAGLAGVPQYF. The CDR3, as DNA: TGTGCCAGCAGCTCCGCAGGACTAGCGGGAGTCCCGCAGTATTTT. Based on the CDR3 plus reference TRBV7-9 and TRBJ2-3, the full variable domain is DTGVSQNPRHKITKRGQNVTFRCDPISEHNRLYWYRQTLGQGPEFLTYFQNEAQLEKSRLLSDRFSAERPKGSFSTLEIQRTEQGDSAMYLCASSSAGLAGVPQYFGPGTRLTVL.

This clonotype was observed a handful of times. The rearrangement links TRBV12-3 or TRBV12-4 to TRBJ1-2; 7 nucleotides line up with TRBD1. CDR3 length equals 14 residues. The ends lost 5 bases at V and 5 bases at J; junction bases unmatched: 8. The CDR3 DNA follows: TGTGCCAGCAGTCTACCGGGACAGTGGTATGGCTACACCTTC. This sequence encodes CASSLPGQWYGYTF.

This chain connects TRBV6-1 to TRBJ1-5; 11 positions match TRBD1. The CDR3 contains 14 residues. After removal of 3 bases from V and 7 bases from J, the junction contained 2 bases not matched to a gene. Germline values: CDR1 MNHNS, CDR2 SASEGT. The CDR3 sequence: CASSDGTGGQPQHF. In DNA, the CDR3 is TGTGCCAGCAGTGACGGGACAGGGGGGCAGCCCCAGCATTTT.

V and J are TRBV6-1 and TRBJ2-1; D is possibly TRBD2 (6 bases). V was shortened by 3 bases and J by 7 bases, with 22 bases between the two germline ends. This CDR3 comprises 17 residues. CDR1 is MNHNS, CDR2 SASEGT, per germline. CDR3 coding DNA: TGTGCCAGCAGTGAGGGGCAGTGGACCGGGAGAGGGAATGAGCAGTTCTTC. Amino acids: CASSEGQWTGRGNEQFF.

This clonotype appeared many times. The chain employs TRBV6-2 or TRBV6-3 and TRBJ2-2; 8 bases are shared with TRBD2. CDR3 size: 17 residues. The junction had 12 bases not matched to a gene; V was cut back by 6 bases and J by 3 bases. Germline CDR1 and CDR2: MNHEY and SVGEGT. This CDR3 is CASSLNSGGADTGELFF. In DNA form, the CDR3 reads TGTGCCAGCAGCCTAAACTCGGGGGGGGCGGACACCGGGGAGCTGTTTTTT.

In this sample, this clonotype turned up a few times. This sequence joins TRBV7-8 and TRBJ2-5; maybe TRBD2 (6 bases). CDR3 length: 17 residues. The V gene lost 4 bases and the J gene lost 4 bases, with 22 bases spanning the gap. Germline V gene lookup returns CDR1 SGHVS and CDR2 FQNEAQ. CDR3 residues: CASSYEAHGSWGETQYF. The CDR3 region has the DNA TGTGCCAGCAGCTACGAAGCTCACGGGAGTTGGGGAGAGACCCAGTACTTC. Full variable domain (missing parts from reference TRBV7-8 and TRBJ2-5): GAGVSQSPRYKVAKRGQDVALRCDPISGHVSLFWYQQALGQGPEFLTYFQNEAQLDKSGLPSDRFFAERPEGSVSTLKIQRTQQEDSAVYLCASSYEAHGSWGETQYFGPGTRLLVL.

This chain joins TRBV29-1 and TRBJ1-1; D not resolved. Germline V gene sequence: CDR1 SQVTM, CDR2 ANQGSEA. The CDR3 length is 15 residues. V dropped 7 bases and J dropped 1 base, with 19 bases sitting between them. The chain's CDR3 is CSAIGAKMKNTEAFF. The DNA for the CDR3 is TGCAGCGCTATTGGCGCGAAAATGAAGAACACTGAAGCTTTCTTT.

This clonotype has a handful of counts. J is TRBJ1-6 and V is TRBV11-1; TRBD1 might be the D (5 bases). The CDR3 sequence is 15 residues long. Germline V gene lookup returns CDR1 SGHAT and CDR2 FQDESV (reference sequence). Trimming cost V 2 bases and J 10 bases, with 15 bases left between them. The CDR3: CASSLTGPRGSPLHF. The CDR3 DNA reads as TGTGCCAGCAGCTTAACGGGACCGAGGGGCTCACCCCTCCACTTT.

The chain links TRBV6-1 to TRBJ2-7; 7 bases line up with TRBD1. This CDR3 has 14 amino acids. After removal of 11 bases from V and 5 bases from J, the junction contained 15 bases not matched to a gene. CDR1 and CDR2 from the germline V gene are MNHNS and SASEGT. The DNA of the CDR3 is TGTGCCGGCAACCAAAGGGGGCTTTTCGACGAGCAGTACTTC. Encoded protein: CAGNQRGLFDEQYF.

The gene calls are TRBV19 and TRBJ2-7; 7 nucleotides match TRBD1. V was pared by 3 bases and J by 5 bases, with 7 bases of the junction left unmatched. The CDR3 loop spans 14 amino acids. Germline V gene data show CDR1 as LNHDA and CDR2 as SQIVND (reference sequence). The CDR3 is CASSILRGRNEQYF. CDR3 DNA: TGTGCCAGTAGTATTCTGAGGGGGCGAAACGAGCAGTACTTC.

In its sample, this clonotype was seen many times. This chain connects TRBV15 to TRBJ2-4, with D maybe TRBD2 (5 bases). The CDR3 is made up of 18 amino acids. The V end lost 3 bases, the J end lost 1 base, and 19 bases lay between the germline ends. Germline CDR1 LNHNV, CDR2 YYDKDF (reference sequence). CDR3 in amino acids: CATSREHLGGRAKNIQYF. CDR3 sequence (DNA): TGTGCCACCAGCAGGGAGCACCTTGGAGGTCGGGCCAAAAACATTCAGTACTTC.

This clonotype was observed a handful of times. The chain uses TRBV5-1 and TRBJ2-7; 10 bases are shared with TRBD2. The V gene's germline CDR1 is SGHRS and CDR2 YFSETQ. The CDR3 covers 13 residues. Unmatched junction bases numbered 4, after V lost 3 bases and J lost 7 bases. CDR3 in amino acids: CASSSFSGREQYF. The CDR3 bases are TGCGCCAGCAGCTCCTTTAGCGGGAGGGAGCAGTACTTC.

This clonotype was counted many times. The chain links TRBV11-3 to TRBJ2-5; D is undetermined. Trimming removed 0 bases at V and 5 bases at J, with 16 bases between. From germline, CDR1 is SGHNT and CDR2 YENEEA. The length of the CDR3 is 16 residues. CDR3 protein: CASSLDGTKGRETQYF. The DNA for the CDR3 is TGTGCCAGCAGCTTAGATGGAACCAAAGGAAGGGAGACCCAGTACTTC.

This clonotype was counted between two and nine times. The gene calls are TRBV5-6 and TRBJ2-1; 10 bases match TRBD2. V dropped 1 base and J dropped 7; count of bases not matched to a gene: 8. This CDR3 comprises 16 residues. Germline CDR1 is SGHDT and CDR2 is YYEEEE. CDR3 in amino acids: CASSLQTSGQGNEQFF. CDR3 in DNA: TGTGCCAGCAGCTTGCAGACTAGCGGGCAAGGTAATGAGCAGTTCTTC.

This chain connects TRBV14 to TRBJ2-4, with TRBD2 identical over 8 bases. CDR1 is SGHDN, CDR2 FVKESK, per germline. The CDR3 covers 15 residues. V was pared by 4 bases and J by 3 bases, with 5 bases of the junction left unmatched. CDR3 residues: CASSRPGGGKNIQYF. CDR3 sequence (DNA): TGTGCCAGCAGCCGGCCCGGGGGGGGCAAAAACATTCAGTACTTC.

The V gene is TRBV18, the J gene TRBJ2-2; D not certain. The CDR3 is made up of 14 amino acids. Trimming removed 0 bases from V and 6 bases from J, with 8 bases in between. Germline lookup yields CDR1 KGHSH and CDR2 LQKENI. CDR3 loop: CASSPPRGAGELFF. CDR3 DNA: TGTGCCAGCTCACCACCAAGAGGAGCCGGGGAGCTGTTTTTT.

This clonotype was found many times. The V gene is TRBV5-1, the J gene TRBJ2-3; 8 nucleotides align to TRBD2. Germline V CDR1 and CDR2: SGHRS, YFSETQ. The CDR3 totals 15 residues. V was pared by 1 base and J by 0 bases, with 1 base of the junction left unmatched. CDR3 nucleotide sequence: TGCGCCAGCAGCTTGCCGGGAGGGAGCACAGATACGCAGTATTTT. Protein product: CASSLPGGSTDTQYF.

V and J are TRBV30 and TRBJ2-7; 8 bases align to TRBD1. Germline CDR1 reads GTSNPN; CDR2 reads SVGIG (reference sequence). The CDR3 has 13 residues. V dropped 2 bases and J dropped 1; count of bases not matched to a gene: 1. The CDR3 DNA reads as TGTGCCTGGAGTTGGACAGGGTCCTACGAGCAGTACTTC. Translated: CAWSWTGSYEQYF.

This sequence joins TRBV6-4 and TRBJ2-3; 9 bases are a match to TRBD2. The V gene end was trimmed by 3 bases and the J gene end by 1 base; junction bases not matched to a gene: 2. This CDR3 has 15 residues. Germline CDR1 and CDR2: MRHNA and SNTAGT. This CDR3 reads CASSDASGGTDTQYF. In DNA form, the CDR3 reads TGTGCCAGCAGTGATGCTAGCGGGGGCACAGATACGCAGTATTTT.

This clonotype was recorded many times. The J gene is TRBJ2-3, the V gene TRBV7-2; D remains unclear. The CDR3 runs to 13 residues. Germline loops: CDR1 SGHTA, CDR2 FQGNSA. Trimming removed 6 bases from V and 1 base from J, with 8 bases in between. In DNA form, the CDR3 reads TGTGCCAGCAGGCAAGAGGGCACAGATACGCAGTATTTT. Translation gives CASRQEGTDTQYF.